This T cell receptor beta chain originates from a study of tumour-infiltrating T cells in Burkitt lymphoma. About the study: The Burkitt lymphoma cohort spanned all epidemiological subtypes. Overall and progression-free survival were predicted by productive clonality. Broader study findings: Many Burkitt lymphoma patients shared several public clonotypes.

TCRdb keeps only in-frame clones here, not all; method: immunoSEQ multiplex PCR. The sample yields thousands of clones, roughly 15% seen once. With regard to this clone: What it recognizes is unknown.

CDR3 length: 15 residues. Germline V CDR1 and CDR2: MNHEY, SMNVEV (reference sequence). The V gene end was trimmed by 5 bases and the J gene end by 5 bases; junction bases not matched to a gene: 4. Material for sequencing was tumor tissue. The sequence was collected from a human donor with Burkitt lymphoma. The chain couples TRBV27 to TRBJ2-1; 12 positions match TRBD2. The chain's CDR3 is CASSIRLAGDNEQFF. CDR3 in DNA: TGTGCCAGCAGTATTAGACTAGCGGGGGACAATGAGCAGTTCTTC.